These 17 T cell receptor beta chains were all obtained from the same sample, sequenced in a study of blood T cell repertoires in COVID-19. The repertoire was sequenced with immunoSEQ multiplex PCR; TCRdb's copy has only in-frame clones and lacks some. Of some 42,000 clones listed, around 88% are singletons. Material: peripheral blood. These receptors all come from a human donor in a cohort sampled during active COVID-19.

The V gene is TRBV27, the J gene TRBJ2-7, with D perhaps matching TRBD2 (6 bases). The CDR3 contains 13 residues. V was shortened by 3 bases and J by 4 bases, with 10 bases between the two germline ends. Germline loops: CDR1 MNHEY, CDR2 SMNVEV (reference sequence). The CDR3 nucleotides read TGTGCCAGCAGTTTCGGGGGAACTTACGAGCAGTACTTC. Amino acid sequence: CASSFGGTYEQYF.

The chain employs TRBV6-5 and TRBJ2-7; D perhaps matches TRBD1 (6 bases). Germline V CDR1 and CDR2: MNHEY, SVGAGI. The CDR3 runs 15 residues. V was trimmed by 6 bases and J by 4 bases, leaving 19 bases between them. The CDR3 nucleotides read TGTGCCAGCAGGGAGACAGGCCCCTATGAGTACGAGCAGTACTTC. It specifies CASRETGPYEYEQYF.

The gene calls are TRBV6-6 and TRBJ1-6, with unresolved D. The CDR3 covers 14 residues. V was pared by 10 bases and J by 9 bases, with 19 bases between. Germline lookup yields CDR1 MNHNY and CDR2 SVGAGI (reference sequence). The CDR3 sequence: CATLPTGIGSPLHF. CDR3 DNA: TGTGCCACCCTCCCCACGGGAATAGGTTCACCCCTCCACTTT.

CDR3 residues: CASSLRPQGAGNEQFF. DNA of the CDR3: TGTGCCAGCAGCCTCCGCCCCCAGGGGGCGGGTAATGAGCAGTTCTTC. J is TRBJ2-1 and V is TRBV11-2; the match to TRBD1 covers 8 bases. Looked up from germline, CDR1 is SGHAT and CDR2 is FQNNGV. The CDR3 totals 16 residues. Trimming removed 5 bases from V and 7 bases from J; junction bases left unmatched: 13.

Only one count was recorded for this clone. The chain has TRBV5-6 and TRBJ2-2; D might be TRBD2 (6 bases). V was pared by 4 bases and J by 3 bases, with 13 bases between. The CDR3 runs 15 residues. Looked up from germline, CDR1 is SGHDT and CDR2 is YYEEEE. CDR3 nucleotide sequence: TGTGCCAGCAGCCCTCGGCGGGAATACACCGGGGAGCTGTTTTTT. This encodes CASSPRREYTGELFF.

This CDR3 reads CASSLVTGPYEQYF. The CDR3 region has the DNA TGTGCCAGCAGCTTAGTGACAGGACCCTACGAGCAGTACTTC. The chain combines TRBV11-2 with TRBJ2-7, with D possibly being TRBD1 (6 bases). The V and J ends lost 1 base and 2 bases respectively, with 9 bases between them. The CDR3 runs 14 residues. Germline CDR1 reads SGHAT; CDR2 reads FQNNGV.

This clone was seen a single time. Here the CDR3 DNA reads TGTGCCAGTAGTGTAAGGGACAGGGGAACCAATGGCTACACCTTC. As protein: CASSVRDRGTNGYTF. This rearrangement joins TRBV19 to TRBJ1-2; 10 bases map to TRBD1. This CDR3 spans 15 amino acids. J gave up 6 bases and V 5 bases, and 9 bases lay outside the gene matches. Germline-derived CDR1 and CDR2 are LNHDA and SQIVND (reference sequence).

This clone was seen only once. The chain uses TRBV5-4 and TRBJ1-1; tentatively, D is TRBD1 (6 bases). Germline V gene data show CDR1 as SGHNT and CDR2 as YYREEE (reference sequence). The CDR3 has 15 residues. Trimming shortened V by 3 bases and J by 5 bases, and 17 bases separated the two germline ends. The CDR3 DNA is TGTGCCAGCAGCTGGAAGCAGGGGACGTTTACTGAAGCTTTCTTT. This translates into CASSWKQGTFTEAFF.

The CDR3 here is CASSEGRTGEVSEQYF. In nucleotides, the CDR3 is TGTGCCAGCAGCGAGGGGCGGACAGGGGAGGTGAGTGAGCAGTACTTC. The J gene is TRBJ2-7, the V gene TRBV5-5, with 9 bases identical to TRBD1. Per the germline V gene, CDR1 is SGHKS and CDR2 is YYEKEE (reference sequence). V gave up 4 bases and J gave up 7 bases; unmatched junction bases: 15. The CDR3 runs to 16 residues.

V gene TRBV5-1 combines with J gene TRBJ2-5; no clear D. V lost 1 base to trimming and J lost 2 bases, with 6 bases between them. This CDR3 is 13 amino acids long. Germline V gene data show CDR1 as SGHRS and CDR2 as YFSETQ. This CDR3 is CASSLFEQETQYF. For the CDR3, the DNA is TGCGCCAGCAGCTTGTTTGAGCAAGAGACCCAGTACTTC.

The V call is TRBV5-1, the J call TRBJ2-2; unclear D gene. Deletions cut 0 bases from V and 0 bases from J, with 9 bases between. The CDR3 contains 16 residues. In germline, CDR1 is SGHRS, CDR2 YFSETQ. CDR3 in DNA: TGCGCCAGCAGCTTGGTGGCCCTTGCGAACACCGGGGAGCTGTTTTTT. Encoded protein: CASSLVALANTGELFF.

This sequence joins TRBV15 and TRBJ2-7, with 7 bases lining up with TRBD1. From germline, CDR1 is LNHNV and CDR2 YYDKDF (reference sequence). The CDR3 spans 14 residues. J lost 12 bases, V lost 0 bases, and 11 bases had no gene match. In nucleotides, the CDR3 is TGTGCCACCAGCAGAGATTCGACAGGGTATGATAGGTACTTC. It translates to CATSRDSTGYDRYF.

The chain uses TRBV11-2 and TRBJ2-7, with 7 bases aligning to TRBD2. This CDR3 is 14 amino acids long. J was trimmed by 3 bases and V by 5 bases; bases with no gene match: 7. CDR1 is SGHAT, CDR2 FQNNGV, per germline. The CDR3 is CASSHMAGDYEQYF. The CDR3, as DNA: TGTGCCAGCAGCCACATGGCGGGAGACTACGAGCAGTACTTC.

The chain combines TRBV6-5 with TRBJ2-7, with D maybe TRBD1 (6 bases). Germline values: CDR1 MNHEY, CDR2 SVGAGI. The CDR3 loop spans 15 amino acids. V lost 1 base and J lost 0, with 10 bases in between. The CDR3 sequence is CASSYLGASSYEQYF. As DNA, the CDR3 is TGTGCCAGCAGTTACTTGGGGGCTAGCTCCTACGAGCAGTACTTC.

This clone was seen only once. The rearrangement links TRBV24-1 to TRBJ2-2; D uncertain. The V end lost 0 bases, the J end lost 1 base, and 5 bases lay between the germline ends. Germline values: CDR1 KGHDR, CDR2 SFDVKD. The CDR3 extends over 15 amino acids. CDR3 sequence reads: CATSDLRENTGELFF. CDR3 DNA sequence: TGTGCCACCAGTGATTTGCGCGAGAACACCGGGGAGCTGTTTTTT.

The CDR3 DNA reads as TGTGCCAGCAGCAAGCCAGGACAGGTCTCTGGGGCCAACGTCCTGACTTTC. Translating it yields CASSKPGQVSGANVLTF. The chain employs TRBV28 and TRBJ2-6; 7 bases are a match to TRBD1. V lost 6 bases to trimming and J lost 0 bases; unmatched junction nucleotides: 8. Germline CDR1 is MDHEN and CDR2 is SYDVKM. This CDR3 comprises 17 residues.

This clone was counted a few times. The chain joins TRBV18 to TRBJ2-3; TRBD2 aligns across 9 bases. Trimming cost V 6 bases and J 0 bases; bases outside gene matches: 19. This CDR3 is 20 amino acids long. Germline V gene sequence: CDR1 KGHSH, CDR2 LQKENI. The CDR3 sequence: CASSPRTSGGPSSSTDTQYF. The CDR3 bases are TGTGCCAGCTCCCCGCGGACAAGCGGGGGGCCTTCGTCTAGCACAGATACGCAGTATTTT.